One T cell receptor (beta chain) is described in this entry. The antigen it binds to is not known. Per-nucleotide qualities are absent, and no much larger clonotype sits a single base away. This specimen comes from a study of T cell responses to AZD1222 COVID-19 vaccine (dated by TCRdb to the early 2020s). The study in broad terms: TCR sequencing covered 230 or so trial participants: nearly 210 given two doses of AZD1222 and 26 given two doses of MenACWY control vaccine. Trial participants were enrolled by age into 18-55, 56-69 and 70-plus year subgroups, with about 150, 27 and 61 TCR-sequenced participants respectively. Study-wide conclusions, independent of this receptor: Participants were mostly white British, with more females than males. The authors suggested clonal diversity may have been underestimated. In the small 56-69-year group, the increase in depth fell short of significance, most likely because of low power. Because no day 14 peak-response samples were available, the repertoires could be characterized only after the peak T cell response. Conclusions about previously exposed vaccinees are limited, since just a handful of AZD1222 recipients were seropositive for SARS-CoV-2 at baseline. Reportedly, almost half of the unique spike-specific TCRs recognized epitopes lying outside the regions that are mutated in the B.1.351 and B.1.1.7 variants. Vaccine-associated CD4 TCRs spanned the whole spike protein, with dominant responses in regions 160-218 and 743-854. After two AZD1222 doses, both the breadth and the depth of spike-specific TCRs were significantly higher than at day 0 and than in MenACWY recipients.

The time point label, read with the paper, signifies: about 28 days (+/-7) after the second vaccine dose. AZD1222 recipients given second doses at about 4 weeks or at about 12 weeks were pooled, since spike-specific TCR depth and breadth were not found to differ between the two schedules. Vaccinee samples came from UK trials COV001 and COV002, including a single-blind randomized controlled phase 2/3 trial of AZD1222 (ChAdOx1 nCoV-19) in healthy adults. For TCRbeta chain sequencing, PBMC samples were collected from trial participants at day 0 and at day 28 after the second dose. The CDR3 regions of human TCRbeta chains were subjected to immunosequencing. In the original analysis: Repertoire TCRs were checked for matches against a reference library of SARS-CoV-2-specific TCRs that had been generated using the MIRA antigen-specificity platform. Breadth was defined as the fraction of unique TCRs that were SARS-CoV-2-associated, and depth was defined as the fraction of total T cells that were SARS-CoV-2-associated. Using the MIRA data, each spike-specific TCR was assigned both to the spike region to which the TCR was reactive and to a CD4 or CD8 class. Log10-transformed breadth and depth values were compared by one-way ANOVA with Sidak's multiple comparisons tests. As stored in TCRdb, this immuneACCESS dataset retains in-frame rearrangements with V and J assigned. A fraction of the clones does not appear; measured against another copy, unresolved V genes explain less than half of the discrepancy, and the remainder lacks a known reason. That table furnishes V, J and clone size, whereas the DNA furnished D and trimming. The sample contains some 120,000 clones, approximately 80% of them found a single time. The top ten clonotypes cover about 25% of the sample.

Taken from the germline V gene, the CDR1 and CDR2 loops are SGHTA and FQGNSA. Measured from the cysteine to the phenylalanine, the CDR3 is 15 residues long. CDR3 DNA only is kept here, 45 bases in frame from base 1. At the junction V is shortened by 3 bases and J by 1 base; bases outside the gene matches: 6. This receptor chain uses TRBV7-2 and TRBJ2-7; TRBD2 lines up with 7 middle nucleotides. This specimen was peripheral blood, taken 28 days after the second AZD1222 dose. The source is an adult who received the AZD1222 COVID-19 vaccine. In nucleotide form, the sequence is TGTGCCAGCAGCTTGGCGGGGGATATTTCCTACGAGCAGTACTTC. It codes for CASSLAGDISYEQYF.